The present TCR beta chain was sequenced within a study of cytomegalovirus exposure and HLA in healthy donors (dated by TCRdb to the late 2010s). The study in broad terms: According to an earlier analysis of a few hundred of the donors, 150 million to 200 million T cells yielded 90 million to 140 million unique TCR beta sequences and 276 Gb of sequence data. Among roughly 400 genotyped donors of the cohort, an average of approximately 250,000 unique TCR beta nucleotide sequences were sequenced per donor, around a sixth of them non-productive. All discovery cohort repertoires had been generated using a single sequencing platform. A separate validation cohort of roughly 130 different subjects was used in addition to the approximately 700-subject first cohort. HLA typing included class I and class II loci at four-digit resolution. Of the 350 to 450 genotyped donors, approximately 80% were placed in the genetic ancestry cluster associated with self-reported Caucasian donors. The study combined high-throughput TCR immunosequencing, statistical association of individual TCRs with disease status, and machine learning to predict cytomegalovirus infection status. The study aimed to test whether cataloging public T cell receptors could reveal signatures of past pathogen exposure. The T cell repertoires of under 700 subjects were profiled by immunosequencing and related to cytomegalovirus serostatus. In the later analysis, no new phenotypic data were used to find candidate immune exposures; instead, reliance was placed on TCR beta sequences and their occurrence across donors. The number of typed donors differed by locus: roughly 620-640 for A, B, C, DRB1 and DQB1; roughly 510 for DQA1; about 600 for DPA1; and around 450 for DPB1. Roughly 300 gigabases of sequencing data and around 85 million unique TCR sequences made up an early release that covered approximately 700 HLA-typed donors. A later genetic analysis used genome-wide SNP genotypes for about 60% of the roughly 700 donors, treating that subset as a discovery cohort. An earlier analysis of several hundred of the donors applied high-throughput TCR beta sequencing to assess whether each TCR beta V gene segment acted as functional or pseudogenic. Donor age, sex, ethnicity and CMV serostatus were compiled together with the repertoire data. Several DR-DQ haplotypes were treated as single units for association and clustering because of strong linkage in the cohort. A later analysis re-examined previously published TCR beta repertoires from more than 600 donors and added high-resolution HLA genotyping to investigate patterns of TCR occurrence.

V loses 2 bases of germline sequence and J loses 3 bases, and the interval between the two ends is 11 bases. Sequences MGHRA (CDR1) and YSYEKL (CDR2) are obtained from the germline V gene. Including the terminal cysteine and phenylalanine, the CDR3 comprises 14 residues. The retained sequence is limited to the CDR3, 42 bases, with the frame set at the first base. Receptor libraries were prepared by the immunoSEQ multiplex PCR assay. The multiplex PCR relied on a mix of 60 forward primers for TCR Vbeta segments and 13 reverse primers for TCR Jbeta segments. The CDR3 region of rearranged TCR beta genes was amplified from genomic DNA by a multiplex PCR assay. On the Illumina HiSeq System, the amplified TCR beta libraries were sequenced as 87-base-pair reads. Regarding the original processing steps: In a later analysis, tens of millions of unique TCR beta chains were counted across the roughly 610 repertoires, and roughly 11 million of these chains were shared by at least two donors. A nearest-neighbor algorithm error-corrected the raw reads and collapsed the reads into unique sequences, merging closely related sequences to remove PCR and sequencing errors. V, D and J gene segments were assigned by aligning CDR3 sequences to IMGT reference sequences. For a sequence to be retained, a match of at least six nucleotides to both a V gene segment and a J gene segment was required. Rearrangements were called productive when the CDR3 lacked stop codons and stayed in frame with V and J; all others were non-productive. CDR3 was defined by IMGT convention, running from the second conserved V-encoded cysteine to the conserved J-encoded phenylalanine. In an earlier analysis of more than 550 of the donors, sequences lacking an unambiguous match to a single V gene segment were excluded. An earlier analysis of 587 of the donors classified V segments as functional when productive rearrangements were above 56.7% and as segregating when the standard deviation between donors was above 5%. A statistical classification framework was built to diagnose cytomegalovirus status from the catalog of TCR beta chain sequences. V and J gene assignment, in a later analysis, came from comparing TCR nucleotide sequences with IMGT/GENE-DB human TR gene sequences. A later analysis assigned CDR3 sequences and most-parsimonious VDJ recombination scenarios with the TCRdist pipeline. In a later analysis, each TCR beta chain was defined by its CDR3 amino acid sequence together with its V-gene family, and reads without a unique V-gene family were excluded. To address suspected cross-contamination and a sequencing artifact, a later analysis removed approximately 600 highly shared, low-generation-probability nucleotide sequences. A later analysis calculated a clonal expansion index for each public chain from normalized within-repertoire ranks of inferred template counts. In a later analysis, generation probabilities were computed using a VDJ recombination model fitted to out-of-frame rearrangements, and the results were checked against IGoR. In a later analysis, hypergeometric tests were used to score TCR-TCR, TCR-HLA and TCR-CMV co-occurrence, with a repertoire-size bias correction applied to TCR pairs. False discovery rates were estimated in a later analysis by permuting HLA or CMV assignments 20 times. In a later analysis, co-occurring TCRs were grouped using DBSCAN, with TCRdist sequence similarity added in when clustering inside HLA-allele-positive subsets. Co-occurrence clustering excluded repertoires with fewer than 30,000 or more than 120,000 public chains, plus five with anomalous nucleotide sharing. TCRdb holds this immuneACCESS table with in-frame rearrangements only. Some clones are missing; in checked studies, unresolved V genes explain under half, and the rest has no known cause. V, J and clone size were drawn from that table, and D and trimming were deduced from the DNA. This sample's clone table shows 200,000 to 250,000 clones. The ten largest clones add up to roughly 0.98% of the sample.

As regards this clone: This receptor's antigen is unknown.

Results the study describes overall, beyond this receptor: Because counts were too low, about 18 rarely observed V segments, including chromosome 9 orphons, were excluded from the earlier analysis of several hundred of the donors. Linkage disequilibrium might explain the correlated functional status among segregating V segments, but an unknown experimental factor could not be ruled out. Because HLA typing was unavailable for some donors at each locus, only the typed subset was used in association tests. This cohort had only TCR beta chains sequenced, and the lack of alpha or paired-chain data limited which features could be detected. An association between a missense DCLRE1C variant and V-gene and J-gene trimming of TCR beta chains was found in a later genetic analysis and replicated in an independent cohort. In a later analysis, HLA-associated TCR beta chains showed more clonal expansion and lower generation probabilities than non-associated chains that were equally common. A later analysis reported that several top co-occurrence clusters appeared linked to parvovirus B19, influenza, CMV and Epstein-Barr virus. In a later analysis, 16,951 TCR beta sequences were associated with specific HLA alleles at a false discovery rate of 0.05. A further reported finding was that TCR beta sequences accurately predicted the HLA-A and HLA-B alleles for most subjects in the first cohort. A later analysis found that TCR association rates varied across HLA loci, with DRB1 alleles showing the most associated TCRs and HLA-C alleles the fewest. In an earlier analysis of 587 of the donors, most TCR beta V segments appeared in productive rearrangements about 87% or about 30% of the time, broadly matching IMGT annotations. A later genetic analysis reported fewer N-insertions in productive TCRs among donors in an Asian-associated ancestry cluster than the roughly 700-donor mean. The study listed 150 to 200 TCR beta chains as associated with cytomegalovirus. The authors suggested that the approach could potentially be generalized to other disease states and immunological phenotypes. A few of the identified cytomegalovirus-associated TCR beta chains were confirmed in vitro to be specific for cytomegalovirus antigens. Because the 87-base-pair reads could not distinguish some IMGT-functional V segments, including TRBV6-2 and TRBV6-3, those segments were excluded. Most CMV-associated TCR beta chains appeared to be HLA-restricted in a later analysis, and the HLA associations seemed to be driven largely by CMV exposure. Assigning TCR associations to individual alleles was difficult when HLA alleles, especially DR and DQ, strongly co-occurred. Presence/absence analyses assumed roughly uniform sequencing depth across donors, an assumption that may not hold. Across donors, most TCR sequences were observed very rarely, whereas some public TCRs were present in many individuals. The only immune exposure information available for the cohort was CMV serostatus. The classifier was reported to diagnose cytomegalovirus status with high specificity and sensitivity in both the original and validation cohorts. A cluster of highly shared sequence variants was judged likely to represent a technical artifact of the sequencing pipeline.

The cohort was made up of 666 healthy bone marrow donors. At the time of sampling, all cohort members were nominally healthy, though unrecorded immune exposures were likely present. The donor tested CMV seropositive and was one of the 289 seropositive cohort members. Every donor gave a peripheral blood sample, and the peripheral blood mononuclear cells from that sample were used for TCR beta sequencing. Genomic DNA extraction from the blood cell samples was performed with the Qiagen DNeasy Blood Extraction Kit. The sequenced sample consisted of PBMCs. In this chain, TRBV4-1 is recombined with TRBJ2-7; 6 matching bases give a weak D call of TRBD2. The sequence derives from a woman aged 30 to 39 in good health and CMV-seropositive. The DNA is TGCGCCAGCAGCCAACCGGGGGTCCTCTACGAGCAGTACTTC. Translated, this gives CASSQPGVLYEQYF.